The rows below give T cell receptor beta chains drawn from one sample of a study of naive and memory T cell subsets. MiXCR was run by TCRdb on the UMI-ligation and nested PCR reads, yielding one entry per CDR3 protein. The data contain roughly 100,000 distinct CDR3 sequences, roughly 14% of them singletons. Sequencing was performed on naive CD8+ T cells from blood. The source of these receptors is a human donor in good health. CDR3s include the opening cysteine and the closing phenylalanine or tryptophan. D genes are given only for firm matches. A row's size may be missing; if present it is once, few, many or a size class.

D gene,clone size,V gene,J gene,CDR3 protein,CDR3 DNA
NA,few,TRBV28,TRBJ2-3,CASSFDRTSSTDTQYF,TGTGCCAGCAGTTTCGACAGAACATCTAGCACAGATACGCAGTATTTT
NA,many,TRBV6-2/TRBV6-3,TRBJ2-2,CASSPANTGELFF,TGTGCCAGCAGTCCCGCGAACACCGGGGAGCTGTTTTTT
TRBD1,few,TRBV4-2,TRBJ2-5,CASSQGRDRGQETQYF,TGTGCCAGCAGCCAGGGCCGGGACAGGGGTCAAGAGACCCAGTACTTC
TRBD2,NA,TRBV28,TRBJ2-1,CASSPRSSGGANEQFF,TGTGCCAGCAGCCCCCGGTCGAGCGGGGGGGCCAATGAGCAGTTCTTC
TRBD2,NA,TRBV7-2,TRBJ2-4,CASRLESASGSGGNIQYF,TGTGCCAGCAGGCTCGAATCAGCTAGCGGGAGTGGGGGTAACATTCAGTACTTC
NA,NA,TRBV6-2/TRBV6-3,TRBJ2-7,CASSYSEDEQYF,TGTGCCAGCAGTTATAGCGAGGACGAGCAGTACTTC
NA,NA,TRBV9,TRBJ2-7,CASSYHLQWDSTYEQYF,TGTGCCAGCAGTTACCATTTACAGTGGGATAGCACCTACGAGCAGTACTTC
TRBD1,many,TRBV19,TRBJ1-2,CASSMVGTGVDGYTF,TGTGCCAGTAGTATGGTCGGGACAGGGGTCGACGGCTACACCTTC
TRBD2,NA,TRBV7-3,TRBJ2-3,CASSNPAGASTDTQYF,TGTGCCAGCAGCAATCCAGCGGGGGCGAGCACAGATACGCAGTATTTT
NA,few,TRBV29-1,TRBJ2-5,CSVPRPETQYF,TGCAGCGTTCCACGACCCGAGACCCAGTACTTC
TRBD1,few,TRBV12-3/TRBV12-4,TRBJ2-7,CASSYTGTDYEQYF,TGTGCCAGCAGTTACACAGGGACAGACTACGAGCAGTACTTC
TRBD1,NA,TRBV27,TRBJ2-7,CASSLDRVGYEQYF,TGTGCCAGCAGTCTGGACAGGGTTGGCTACGAGCAGTACTTC
NA,NA,TRBV6-2/TRBV6-3,TRBJ1-1,CASTSRAEITEAFF,TGTGCCAGCACATCCCGCGCGGAGATAACTGAAGCTTTCTTT
NA,NA,TRBV18,TRBJ2-1,CASSVRDKKGHEQFF,TGTGCCAGCTCCGTCCGGGACAAAAAAGGCCATGAGCAGTTCTTC
NA,many,TRBV5-4,TRBJ1-1,CASSPRSDTEAFF,TGTGCCAGCAGCCCCCGGTCGGACACTGAAGCTTTCTTT
TRBD2,NA,TRBV7-2,TRBJ2-2,CASSTGTSGYTGELFF,TGTGCCAGCAGCACTGGGACTAGCGGATACACCGGGGAGCTGTTTTTT
NA,NA,TRBV7-9,TRBJ2-1,CASNPGLRDHNEQFF,TGTGCCAGCAACCCCGGACTCAGAGACCACAATGAGCAGTTCTTC
NA,NA,TRBV5-4,TRBJ2-1,CASSGSRQTYNEQFF,TGTGCCAGCAGTGGGTCTAGACAGACCTACAATGAGCAGTTCTTC
NA,few,TRBV11-2,TRBJ1-1,CASSRDRTEAFF,TGTGCCAGCAGTCGTGACCGGACTGAAGCTTTCTTT
NA,NA,TRBV4-3,TRBJ1-2,CASSLYLGDVNGYTF,TGCGCCAGCAGCCTTTACCTTGGCGATGTGAATGGCTACACCTTC
NA,NA,TRBV30,TRBJ1-5,CAWSSGNNQPQHF,TGTGCCTGGAGTTCGGGAAACAATCAGCCCCAGCATTTT
TRBD1,many,TRBV4-2,TRBJ2-7,CASSQDGTGSYEQYF,TGTGCCAGCAGCCAAGACGGGACAGGGTCCTACGAGCAGTACTTC
NA,NA,TRBV25-1,TRBJ2-7,CASSEYWAAVNYEQYF,TGTGCCAGCAGTGAATACTGGGCAGCGGTGAACTACGAGCAGTACTTC
NA,few,TRBV7-9,TRBJ2-1,CASSPIDNEQFF,TGTGCCAGCAGCCCCATCGACAATGAGCAGTTCTTC
NA,many,TRBV12-3/TRBV12-4,TRBJ1-2,CASSPGGGYTF,TGTGCCAGCAGCCCGGGGGGTGGCTACACCTTC
NA,few,TRBV10-3,TRBJ2-5,CAISEAGWDQTQYF,TGTGCCATCAGTGAGGCAGGGTGGGATCAGACCCAGTACTTC
NA,NA,TRBV7-8,TRBJ1-2,CASSLERGSYGYTF,TGTGCCAGCAGCTTAGAACGGGGTAGCTATGGCTACACCTTC
TRBD2,NA,TRBV30,TRBJ2-7,CASSGTSGKLYEQYF,TGTGCCTCCAGTGGGACTAGCGGGAAACTGTACGAGCAGTACTTC
NA,many,TRBV10-3,TRBJ2-7,CAIRGTAVYEQYF,TGTGCCATCAGGGGGACTGCGGTCTACGAGCAGTACTTC
NA,many,TRBV29-1,TRBJ2-1,CSVELYNEQFF,TGCAGCGTTGAGTTATACAATGAGCAGTTCTTC
NA,NA,TRBV5-5,TRBJ2-7,CASSARDSLSYEQYF,TGTGCCAGCAGCGCGCGGGACTCCCTCTCCTACGAGCAGTACTTC
NA,NA,TRBV29-1,TRBJ2-7,CSVEVPGTSYEQYF,TGCAGCGTTGAAGTGCCAGGGACGTCCTACGAGCAGTACTTC
NA,few,TRBV18,TRBJ2-5,CASSPTYRGDEETQYF,TGTGCCAGCTCACCTACCTATCGGGGCGATGAAGAGACCCAGTACTTC
TRBD2,NA,TRBV15,TRBJ2-7,CATSLGLAGDYEQYF,TGTGCCACCAGCCTCGGACTAGCGGGCGACTACGAGCAGTACTTC
NA,few,TRBV7-9,TRBJ1-5,CASSYGGLQPQHF,TGTGCCAGCAGTTACGGGGGATTACAGCCCCAGCATTTT
NA,NA,TRBV20-1,TRBJ1-5,CSARAITGGNQPQHF,TGCAGTGCTAGGGCGATAACAGGTGGCAATCAGCCCCAGCATTTT
NA,few,TRBV2,TRBJ1-6,CASSDVRGPDSPLHF,TGTGCCAGCAGTGACGTTCGGGGGCCCGATTCACCCCTCCACTTT
NA,few,TRBV2,TRBJ1-5,CASSEFSVFSNQPQHF,TGTGCCAGCAGTGAATTTTCTGTCTTTAGCAATCAGCCCCAGCATTTT
TRBD2,NA,TRBV5-6,TRBJ2-7,CASSFRSVRLAGISYEQYF,TGTGCCAGCAGCTTCCGTTCGGTTCGGCTAGCGGGGATCTCCTACGAGCAGTACTTC
NA,NA,TRBV9,TRBJ2-1,CASSVENNEQFF,TGTGCCAGCAGCGTAGAGAACAATGAGCAGTTCTTC
TRBD1,few,TRBV10-3,TRBJ2-3,CAIKGQTSTDTQYF,TGTGCCATCAAGGGACAGACCTCAACAGATACGCAGTATTTT
NA,few,TRBV28,TRBJ2-2,CASGLNTGELFF,TGTGCCAGCGGATTGAACACCGGGGAGCTGTTTTTT
NA,few,TRBV6-1,TRBJ2-4,CASSDPFRELRNIQYF,TGTGCCAGCAGTGACCCATTTCGAGAACTAAGAAACATTCAGTACTTC
NA,many,TRBV15,TRBJ1-4,CATSRESRGLFF,TGTGCCACCAGCAGAGAGAGTAGGGGACTGTTTTTT
NA,few,TRBV2,TRBJ1-1,CASGQGITEAFF,TGTGCCAGCGGCCAGGGGATCACTGAAGCTTTCTTT
NA,few,TRBV11-2,TRBJ2-3,CASSTLFAADTQYF,TGTGCCAGCAGCACCCTCTTCGCGGCGGATACGCAGTATTTT
NA,many,TRBV29-1,TRBJ1-1,CSVDFEGPEAFF,TGCAGCGTTGATTTTGAGGGACCTGAAGCTTTCTTT
NA,NA,TRBV29-1,TRBJ2-1,CSVGAGGDYNEQFF,TGCAGCGTTGGGGCAGGGGGGGACTACAATGAGCAGTTCTTC
NA,NA,TRBV28,TRBJ1-5,CASCAGVQPQHF,TGTGCCAGCTGCGCAGGGGTTCAGCCCCAGCATTTT
TRBD1,NA,TRBV7-9,TRBJ1-1,CAIYMTGGNTEAFF,TGTGCCATTTACATGACAGGGGGGAACACTGAAGCTTTCTTT
NA,NA,TRBV4-3,TRBJ1-1,CASSQAAGVEAFF,TGCGCCAGCAGCCAAGCGGCAGGGGTAGAGGCTTTCTTT
NA,NA,TRBV7-2,TRBJ2-1,CASSLMGVPYNEQFF,TGTGCCAGCAGCTTAATGGGTGTACCTTACAATGAGCAGTTCTTC
NA,few,TRBV5-4,TRBJ2-7,CASRNRAHPSRRYF,TGTGCCAGCCGTAACAGGGCTCACCCCTCCCGGCGGTACTTC
NA,NA,TRBV11-2,TRBJ2-3,CASTLAGQGEDTQYF,TGTGCCAGCACCCTAGCGGGACAGGGCGAAGATACGCAGTATTTT
NA,few,TRBV20-1,TRBJ1-5,CSARDLGQPQHF,TGCAGTGCTAGAGATCTGGGACAGCCCCAGCATTTT
TRBD1,many,TRBV5-6,TRBJ1-2,CASSLGTGGRGYTF,TGTGCCAGCAGCCTCGGGACAGGGGGCCGGGGCTACACCTTC
NA,many,TRBV7-9,TRBJ1-1,CASSELGTGNTEAFF,TGTGCCAGCAGCGAGCTCGGGACGGGGAACACTGAAGCTTTCTTT